This is a list of T cell receptor beta chains from one sample in a study of PD-L1 blockade in urothelial cancer. Assay: immunoSEQ multiplex PCR; the TCRdb copy retains only in-frame clones and omits some. Of 84,000 or so clones listed, about 84% are singletons. The sequences come from PBMCs, collected around atezolizumab (anti-PD-L1) treatment. Receptors were obtained from a man aged 55-75 years with urothelial cancer. The CDR3 runs from the conserved cysteine through the conserved F or W. A D gene is named only where the DNA matches it firmly. The size field is filled for only some rows; it gives once, few, many or a size class.

d_call: TRBD1
clone_size: .
v_call: TRBV7-3
j_call: TRBJ2-1
cdr3_nt: TGTGCCAGCAGCCGCGGACAGGGCAATGAGCAGTTCTTC
cdr3_aa: CASSRGQGNEQFF

d_call: .
clone_size: once
v_call: TRBV27
j_call: TRBJ2-7
cdr3_nt: TGTGCCAGCAGTCTCTCCCGGGGACTCTACGAGCAGTACTTC
cdr3_aa: CASSLSRGLYEQYF

d_call: TRBD2
clone_size: .
v_call: TRBV5-1
j_call: TRBJ2-5
cdr3_nt: TGCGCCAGCAGCCTAGGGACTAGCGGGGATCAAGAGACCCAGTACTTC
cdr3_aa: CASSLGTSGDQETQYF

d_call: .
clone_size: .
v_call: TRBV29-1
j_call: TRBJ2-7
cdr3_nt: TGCAGCGTTGAAGAGCCCACAAGGAATCACTACTACGAGCAGTACTTC
cdr3_aa: CSVEEPTRNHYYEQYF

d_call: .
clone_size: .
v_call: TRBV7-8
j_call: TRBJ2-3
cdr3_nt: TGTGCCAGCCTCCGACAAGGCTTCTCCACAGATACGCAGTATTTT
cdr3_aa: CASLRQGFSTDTQYF

d_call: .
clone_size: .
v_call: TRBV28
j_call: TRBJ1-1
cdr3_nt: TGTGCCAGCAGTTCGGCAGGGGACACTGAAGCTTTCTTT
cdr3_aa: CASSSAGDTEAFF

d_call: .
clone_size: few
v_call: TRBV7-6
j_call: TRBJ1-2
cdr3_nt: TGTGCCAGCAGCTTAGGGGGCGCGGATGGCTACACCTTC
cdr3_aa: CASSLGGADGYTF

d_call: TRBD1
clone_size: once
v_call: TRBV9
j_call: TRBJ2-1
cdr3_nt: TGTGCCAGCAGCCCCCCGGACAGGAACAATGAGCAGTTCTTC
cdr3_aa: CASSPPDRNNEQFF

d_call: .
clone_size: .
v_call: TRBV10-2
j_call: TRBJ1-3
cdr3_nt: TGCGCCAGCGGCACAGGGTTTGGAAACACCATATATTTT
cdr3_aa: CASGTGFGNTIYF

d_call: .
clone_size: .
v_call: TRBV19
j_call: TRBJ1-5
cdr3_nt: TGTGCCAGTAGTACACGCGGCAGAATCAATCAGCCCCAGCATTTT
cdr3_aa: CASSTRGRINQPQHF

d_call: .
clone_size: few
v_call: TRBV5-1
j_call: TRBJ1-1
cdr3_nt: TGCGCCAGCAGCTTGACAGGGTTGACTGAAGCTTTCTTT
cdr3_aa: CASSLTGLTEAFF

d_call: .
clone_size: .
v_call: TRBV11-3
j_call: TRBJ2-1
cdr3_nt: TGTGCCAGCAGCTTAGTTCGCGGGTACAATGAGCAGTTCTTC
cdr3_aa: CASSLVRGYNEQFF

d_call: .
clone_size: .
v_call: TRBV19
j_call: TRBJ2-5
cdr3_nt: TGTGCCAGTAGTTTCCTAGCGAAAGAGACCCAGTACTTC
cdr3_aa: CASSFLAKETQYF

d_call: .
clone_size: .
v_call: TRBV29-1
j_call: TRBJ1-3
cdr3_nt: TGCAGCGCTCGGTTGAGGGTGGGTGGAAACACCATATATTTT
cdr3_aa: CSARLRVGGNTIYF

d_call: .
clone_size: .
v_call: TRBV5-4
j_call: TRBJ2-2
cdr3_nt: TGTGCCAGCAGCGCCCCAACCTGGTCAGGGACCGGGGAGCTGTTTTTT
cdr3_aa: CASSAPTWSGTGELFF

d_call: TRBD2
clone_size: .
v_call: TRBV9
j_call: TRBJ2-1
cdr3_nt: TGTGCCAGCAGCCCTCCCAGCGGGAGTAAGTTCTTC
cdr3_aa: CASSPPSGSKFF

d_call: TRBD1
clone_size: once
v_call: TRBV6-1
j_call: TRBJ1-5
cdr3_nt: TGTGCCAGCAGTGCGGGGGACAGGGGGCATCAGCCCCAGCATTTT
cdr3_aa: CASSAGDRGHQPQHF

d_call: TRBD1
clone_size: .
v_call: TRBV19
j_call: TRBJ2-5
cdr3_nt: TGTGCCAGTAGTGGGACAGGGGACCAAGAGACCCAGTACTTC
cdr3_aa: CASSGTGDQETQYF

d_call: TRBD1
clone_size: .
v_call: TRBV10-3
j_call: TRBJ1-1
cdr3_nt: TGTGCCATCAGGGGACAGGGAGGCACTGAAGCTTTCTTT
cdr3_aa: CAIRGQGGTEAFF

d_call: TRBD1
clone_size: .
v_call: TRBV18
j_call: TRBJ1-1
cdr3_nt: TGTGCCAGCTCACCGGGACAGAGGAACACTGAAGCTTTCTTT
cdr3_aa: CASSPGQRNTEAFF

d_call: .
clone_size: .
v_call: TRBV9
j_call: TRBJ1-1
cdr3_nt: TGTGCCAGCAGCCGCGGGTCAAAAAGCAACGCTGAAGCTTTCTTT
cdr3_aa: CASSRGSKSNAEAFF

d_call: TRBD1
clone_size: .
v_call: TRBV2
j_call: TRBJ1-1
cdr3_nt: TGTGCCAGCTTTACAGGGGGCACTGAAGCTTTCTTT
cdr3_aa: CASFTGGTEAFF

d_call: TRBD2
clone_size: .
v_call: TRBV6-5
j_call: TRBJ2-7
cdr3_nt: TGTGCCAGCAGTTACTCCGGGACTACCTCCTACGAGCAGTACTTC
cdr3_aa: CASSYSGTTSYEQYF

d_call: .
clone_size: .
v_call: TRBV7-2
j_call: TRBJ2-1
cdr3_nt: TGTGCCAGCATCGCCCCTGGTGGGACAACGAACAATGAGCAGTTCTTC
cdr3_aa: CASIAPGGTTNNEQFF

d_call: .
clone_size: .
v_call: TRBV28
j_call: TRBJ2-7
cdr3_nt: TGTGCCAGCAGTTTTTGGGCTAGCGACGAGCAGTACTTC
cdr3_aa: CASSFWASDEQYF

d_call: .
clone_size: .
v_call: TRBV9
j_call: TRBJ2-7
cdr3_nt: TGTGCCAGCAGCGCGGAGATGGTTGGCGGGGACGAGCAGTACTTC
cdr3_aa: CASSAEMVGGDEQYF

d_call: .
clone_size: .
v_call: TRBV7-2
j_call: TRBJ2-1
cdr3_nt: TGTGCCAGCAGCTTAGACGCCCTAGAAATCAATGAGCAGTTCTTC
cdr3_aa: CASSLDALEINEQFF

d_call: TRBD1
clone_size: .
v_call: TRBV30
j_call: TRBJ2-7
cdr3_nt: TGTGCCTGGAGCGACAGGGGGCGTCACTACGAGCAGTACTTC
cdr3_aa: CAWSDRGRHYEQYF

d_call: TRBD1
clone_size: .
v_call: TRBV19
j_call: TRBJ2-7
cdr3_nt: TGTGCCAGTAGCCCCGGACAGGCCTACGAGCAGTACTTC
cdr3_aa: CASSPGQAYEQYF